A selection of T cell receptor beta chains follows, all from one sample in a study of patients and donors after allogeneic stem cell transplantation. MiXCR, run by TCRdb on the RT-PCR reads, gives a single entry per CDR3 protein. This repertoire shows some 880,000 distinct CDR3 sequences, roughly 17% found once; its top ten account for around 6%. Sequencing was performed on blood, either unsorted or a sorted T cell fraction (not recorded which). The origin of the receptors is a human donor who was either an allogeneic HSCT recipient or a stem cell or donor lymphocyte infusion donor (not recorded which). It is not recorded whose cells these are; they may come from a transplant donor. Each CDR3 is given with its conserved first and last residue.

V | CDR3
TRBV12-3/TRBV12-4 | CASSLTGGIVRSYEQYF
TRBV6-1 | CASRKTGGTEAFF
TRBV4-1 | CASSQGDRGGREAFF
TRBV2 | CASSEVGQGGNEQYF
TRBV7-2 | CASSPPGSYETQYF
TRBV27 | CASSPGGVLGAYEQYF
TRBV6-1 | CASREDVANTGELFF
TRBV5-1 | CASSLTGDPTDTQYF
TRBV7-2 | CASSLSGLAEETQYF
TRBV12-3/TRBV12-4 | CASSLTGEWTDTQYF
TRBV5-1 | CASSYLDRGGNTEAFF
TRBV4-1 | CASSQVAARAGNTIYF
TRBV7-2 | CASSLHGQREQYF
TRBV7-8 | CASSQIGGLDEQFF
TRBV25-1 | CASSGDPRGYTF
TRBV4-1 | CASSQEGSRNYGYTF
TRBV6-2/TRBV6-3 | CASSQRDRLGSYEQYF
TRBV12-3/TRBV12-4 | CASGGDSETQYF
TRBV7-9 | CASSPPSSSGSNEQFF
TRBV20-1 | CSARDRREPTDTQYF
TRBV10-3 | CAISDLGGGTEAFF
TRBV15 | CATSREGRLPPLHF
TRBV11-2 | CASSFSFVRGSYNSPLHF
TRBV6-5 | CASSYSIKREQFF
TRBV2 | CASSEALRGTGGTDTQYF
TRBV15 | CATSGLGGEKLFF
TRBV10-3 | CASTGTGLFRNTEAFF
TRBV7-9 | CASSLGLASITDTQYF
TRBV12-3/TRBV12-4 | CASRGLAENIQYF
TRBV4-3 | CASSQEAGDGNTIYF
TRBV5-1 | CASSLARSGPNTEAFF
TRBV18 | CASSPRGGTEQFF
TRBV11-2 | CASSSRVDNYQGTDTQYF
TRBV2 | CASSGILSGANVLTF
TRBV30 | CAWKGQGSNQPQHF
TRBV9 | CASSAGGAGGRDGPQHF
TRBV7-9 | CASSRIRPSGNTIYF
TRBV4-3 | CASSQERGNEQFF
TRBV12-3/TRBV12-4 | CASSHLWVNTEAFF
TRBV12-3/TRBV12-4 | CASSIDKAETQYF
TRBV9 | CASSVGIGTTNTEAFF
TRBV29-1 | CSVEGSGKTNGYTF
TRBV7-2 | CASREGQGNYNEQFF
TRBV3-1 | CASSQDSSGRGPNEQFF
TRBV9 | CASSVGDREWYEQYF
TRBV5-1 | CASSNTPDRLVEAFF
TRBV5-6 | CASSLRREEREQFF
TRBV11-2 | CASSSAGGGIEKQFF
TRBV10-3 | CAISPGANYGYTF
TRBV15 | CATGGGRILTDTQYF
TRBV5-1 | CASSLAGDNQPQHF
TRBV6-1 | CASSDRGGYYGYTF